A single sample is the source of the 17 T cell receptor beta chains below, sequenced in a study of blood T cell repertoires in COVID-19. Some clones are missing from TCRdb's copy, which holds only in-frame ones; the method was immunoSEQ multiplex PCR. The data contain over 450,000 clones, about 88% of them singletons. Sequenced material: peripheral blood. Source of these receptors: a woman aged 45 to 65 with COVID-19, enrolled during active disease.

The chain carries TRBV1 and TRBJ2-3; the DNA was not compared with TRBD1, the D call given in the table. TRBV1 is tagged as a pseudogene. This CDR3 has 20 amino acids. The CDR3 DNA reads as TGCACCAGCAGCCTCCACTCAAGACAGGCCGCAACTGCTAGCACAGATACGCAGTATTTT. Its translation is CTSSLHSRQAATASTDTQYF.

The chain links TRBV5-4 to TRBJ2-7, with 10 bases fitting TRBD2. The CDR3 is made up of 15 amino acids. Losses at the gene ends were 6 bases for V and 0 bases for J; bases not matched to a gene: 6. CDR1 and CDR2 (germline): SGHNT, YYREEE (reference sequence). This CDR3 is CASTRSGGSSYEQYF. DNA for the CDR3: TGTGCCAGCACCCGTAGCGGGGGGAGCTCCTACGAGCAGTACTTC.

The rearrangement joins TRBV15 to TRBJ1-2; D unclear. V gave up 0 bases and J gave up 5 bases, with 7 bases separating them. The germline gives CDR1 LNHNV, CDR2 YYDKDF (reference sequence). This CDR3 spans 13 amino acids. In DNA, the CDR3 is TGTGCCACCAGCAGAGACAGGTCATATGGCTACACCTTC. Protein product: CATSRDRSYGYTF.

The V gene is TRBV6-5, the J gene TRBJ1-5; 8 positions agree with TRBD1. Germline CDR1 MNHEY, CDR2 SVGAGI. J lost 7 bases, V lost 5 bases, and 10 bases had no gene match. CDR3 length equals 15 residues. The DNA for the CDR3 is TGTGCCAGCAGTCACAGGGGGGGGGCGAAACAGCCCCAGCATTTT. It codes for CASSHRGGAKQPQHF.

The V call is TRBV28, the J call TRBJ1-4, with 8 bases aligning to TRBD1. Germline trimming cut 9 bases from V and 0 bases from J; bases unmatched to any gene: 3. The CDR3 extends over 14 amino acids. Germline loops: CDR1 MDHEN, CDR2 SYDVKM. This CDR3 is CASQGAPTNEKLFF. The DNA of the CDR3 is TGTGCCAGTCAGGGGGCACCAACTAATGAAAAACTGTTTTTT.

The chain couples TRBV11-2 to TRBJ1-5; D may be TRBD1 (5 bases). Germline assignment: CDR1 SGHAT and CDR2 FQNNGV. The CDR3 loop spans 15 amino acids. V was pared by 5 bases and J by 3 bases, with 14 bases between. The CDR3, as DNA: TGTGCCAGCAGCATCGCGGGGGGATTCAATCAGCCCCAGCATTTT. Translated, it gives CASSIAGGFNQPQHF.

This chain uses TRBV7-6 with TRBJ1-1, with a possible D match to TRBD1 (6 bases). Trimming shortened V by 3 bases and J by 0 bases, and 11 bases separated the two germline ends. This CDR3 comprises 15 residues. Per germline, CDR1 SGHVS and CDR2 FNYEAQ. The CDR3 region has the DNA TGTGCCAGCAGCTTCTCAGGGGAGCTGAACACTGAAGCTTTCTTT. This translates into CASSFSGELNTEAFF.

This rearrangement joins TRBV5-5 to TRBJ2-1, with a weak D call TRBD2 (5 bases). The V end was cut by 3 bases, the J end by 4 bases, with 14 bases between. Germline V gene lookup returns CDR1 SGHKS and CDR2 YYEKEE (reference sequence). This CDR3 is 15 amino acids long. In DNA, the CDR3 is TGTGCCAGCAGCTCCTTAGGAGGAAGTTACAATGAGCAGTTCTTC. Its protein product is CASSSLGGSYNEQFF. The full variable domain, completed using reference TRBV5-5 and TRBJ2-1, is DAGVTQSPTHLIKTRGQQVTLRCSPISGHKSVSWYQQVLGQGPQFIFQYYEKEERGRGNFPDRFSARQFPNYSSELNVNALLLGDSALYLCASSSLGGSYNEQFFGPGTRLTVL.

V gene TRBV5-1 combines with J gene TRBJ1-2, with 9 bases identical to TRBD1. This CDR3 is built from 14 residues. The ends lost 0 bases at V and 7 bases at J; junction bases unmatched: 4. Germline V lookup: CDR1 SGHRS, CDR2 YFSETQ. The CDR3 DNA is TGCGCCAGCAGCTTGGTGGACAGGGGTCGTGGCTACACCTTC. It is translated as CASSLVDRGRGYTF. Combining the CDR3 with reference TRBV5-1 and TRBJ1-2 gives the whole variable domain KAGVTQTPRYLIKTRGQQVTLSCSPISGHRSVSWYQQTPGQGLQFLFEYFSETQRNKGNFPGRFSGRQFSNSRSEMNVSTLELGDSALYLCASSLVDRGRGYTFGSGTRLTVV.

This chain uses TRBV13 with TRBJ1-5; maybe TRBD1 (5 bases). V gave up 4 bases and J gave up 4 bases, with 8 bases separating them. There are 13 residues in the CDR3. The germline V gene has CDR1 PRHDT and CDR2 FYEKMQ (reference sequence). CDR3 DNA sequence: TGTGCCAGCAGCTCCCAGGGAAATCAGCCCCAGCATTTT. Residues: CASSSQGNQPQHF.

V and J are TRBV5-1 and TRBJ2-3, with 13 positions matching TRBD2. In germline, CDR1 is SGHRS, CDR2 YFSETQ. This CDR3 contains 18 residues. Germline trimming cut 0 bases from V and 0 bases from J; bases unmatched to any gene: 4. CDR3: CASSLARLAGGSTDTQYF. The CDR3 DNA is TGCGCCAGCAGCTTGGCCCGACTAGCGGGGGGTAGCACAGATACGCAGTATTTT.

CDR3 sequence reads: CASSGGQRAGYTF. CDR3 sequence (DNA): TGTGCCAGCAGTGGGGGACAGAGGGCTGGCTACACCTTC. The V and J genes are TRBV2 and TRBJ1-2; 7 bases are shared with TRBD1. This CDR3 has 13 amino acids. Germline-derived CDR1 and CDR2 are SNHLY and FYNNEI. V trimming: 4 bases; J trimming: 7 bases; junction bases outside the gene matches: 6.

V and J are TRBV9 and TRBJ2-3; 7 bases are a match to TRBD1. This CDR3 comprises 15 residues. Germline values: CDR1 SGDLS, CDR2 YYNGEE. With V trimmed by 2 bases and J by 2 bases, 5 bases remained unmatched. The CDR3 reads CASSVRQGPTDTQYF. The CDR3, as DNA: TGTGCCAGCAGCGTGAGACAGGGCCCCACAGATACGCAGTATTTT.

The chain uses TRBV11-3 and TRBJ2-1; 9 bases are shared with TRBD1. CDR1 and CDR2 from the germline V gene are SGHNT and YENEEA. The CDR3 covers 15 residues. V gave up 3 bases and J gave up 1 base; unmatched junction bases: 1. The DNA for the CDR3 is TGTGCCAGCAGCTTCGGACAGGGGTCCTACAATGAGCAGTTCTTC. Translation: CASSFGQGSYNEQFF.

The chain links TRBV2 to TRBJ1-5, with D perhaps TRBD1 (6 bases). CDR1 and CDR2 (germline): SNHLY, FYNNEI. V was cut by 6 bases and J by 9 bases, with 9 bases left in between. The CDR3 length is 11 residues. In nucleotides, the CDR3 is TGTGCCAGCAGCCTGACAGGGCCCCAGCATTTT. Protein: CASSLTGPQHF.

The chain links TRBV5-1 to TRBJ1-2; 9 nucleotides match TRBD1. CDR1 is SGHRS and CDR2 is YFSETQ in the germline V gene. The CDR3 has 14 amino acids. V dropped 3 bases and J dropped 6; count of bases not matched to a gene: 6. This chain's CDR3 is CASSWGDRVNGYTF. CDR3 in DNA: TGCGCCAGCAGCTGGGGGGACAGGGTCAATGGCTACACCTTC.

Remarks on this clone: Other nucleotide sequences from this sample produce the same CDR3. The chain couples TRBV19 to TRBJ1-2, with TRBD1 matching 8 bases. Germline V lookup: CDR1 LNHDA, CDR2 SQIVND (reference sequence). J lost 8 bases, V lost 5 bases, and 4 bases had no gene match. The CDR3 is made up of 12 amino acids. The CDR3 nucleotides read TGTGCCAGTAGTCCAGGGGGCTACGGCTACACCTTC. It translates to CASSPGGYGYTF.